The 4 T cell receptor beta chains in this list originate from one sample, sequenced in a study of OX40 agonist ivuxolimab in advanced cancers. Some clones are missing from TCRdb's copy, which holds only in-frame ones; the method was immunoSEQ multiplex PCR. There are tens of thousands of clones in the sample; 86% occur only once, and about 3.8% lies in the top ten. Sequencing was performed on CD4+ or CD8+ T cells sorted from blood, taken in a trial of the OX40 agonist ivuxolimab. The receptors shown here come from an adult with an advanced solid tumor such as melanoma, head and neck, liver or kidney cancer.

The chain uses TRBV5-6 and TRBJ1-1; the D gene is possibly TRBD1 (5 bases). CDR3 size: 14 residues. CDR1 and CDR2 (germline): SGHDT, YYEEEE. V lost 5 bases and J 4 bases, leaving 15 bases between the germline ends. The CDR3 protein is CASSSRSGATEAFF. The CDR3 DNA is TGTGCCAGCAGTTCTAGGAGCGGGGCCACTGAAGCTTTCTTT.

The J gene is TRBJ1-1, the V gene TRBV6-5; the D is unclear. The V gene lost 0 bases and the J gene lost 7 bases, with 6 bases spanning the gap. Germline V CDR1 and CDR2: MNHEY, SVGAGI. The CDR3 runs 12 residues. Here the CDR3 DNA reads TGTGCCAGCAGTTACTCGGGCGGTGAAGCTTTCTTT. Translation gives CASSYSGGEAFF.

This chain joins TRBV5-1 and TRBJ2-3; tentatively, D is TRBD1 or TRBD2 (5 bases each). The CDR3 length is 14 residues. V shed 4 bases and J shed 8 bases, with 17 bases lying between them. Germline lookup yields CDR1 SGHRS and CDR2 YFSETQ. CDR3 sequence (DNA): TGCGCCAGCAGCCAAGGGGACGGCCCCGGTACGCAGTATTTT. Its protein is CASSQGDGPGTQYF. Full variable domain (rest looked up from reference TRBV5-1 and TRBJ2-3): KAGVTQTPRYLIKTRGQQVTLSCSPISGHRSVSWYQQTPGQGLQFLFEYFSETQRNKGNFPGRFSGRQFSNSRSEMNVSTLELGDSALYLCASSQGDGPGTQYFGPGTRLTVL.

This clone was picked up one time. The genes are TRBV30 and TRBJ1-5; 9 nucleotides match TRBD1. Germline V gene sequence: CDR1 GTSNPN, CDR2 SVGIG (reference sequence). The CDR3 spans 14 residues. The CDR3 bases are TGTGCGGTGTCGGGGACAGGGAACAGACAGCCCCAGCATTTT. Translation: CAVSGTGNRQPQHF.